The 30 T cell receptor beta chains below all came from one sample that was sequenced in a study of chemoradiotherapy in HPV16-positive cancers. The repertoire was sequenced with immunoSEQ multiplex PCR; TCRdb's copy has only in-frame clones and lacks some. The table has under 15,000 clones, roughly 70% seen once. Sampling was conducted from a patient who underwent chemoradiotherapy. The source of these receptors is a human donor with HPV-associated anogenital cancer.

The chain combines TRBV27 with TRBJ1-2; tentative D call: TRBD1 (5 bases). CDR3 length: 15 amino acids. The germline V gene has CDR1 MNHEY and CDR2 SMNVEV (reference sequence). The V end lost 7 bases, the J end lost 0 bases, and 15 bases lay between the germline ends. The CDR3 DNA is TGTGCCAGCAAATGGGGGGTAGAAGCTAACTATGGCTACACCTTC. It is translated as CASKWGVEANYGYTF.

The gene calls are TRBV10-1 and TRBJ2-1; 9 positions match TRBD2. Germline V gene lookup returns CDR1 WNHNN and CDR2 SYGVQD (reference sequence). The CDR3 runs 19 residues. V was clipped by 3 bases and J by 0 bases; unmatched bases: 12. The CDR3 spells CASSDSPGLAHLSYNEQFF. Here the CDR3 DNA reads TGCGCCAGCAGTGACAGCCCGGGACTAGCCCACCTCTCCTACAATGAGCAGTTCTTC.

The chain links TRBV18 to TRBJ2-3; D may be TRBD2 (5 bases). The CDR3 length is 14 residues. Germline V gene data show CDR1 as KGHSH and CDR2 as LQKENI. The V end lost 5 bases, the J end lost 3 bases, and 12 bases lay between the germline ends. The CDR3 sequence: CASSASRGTDTQYF. The CDR3 coding sequence is TGTGCCAGCTCAGCCTCAAGAGGGACAGATACGCAGTATTTT.

This CDR3 reads CASSQSTGVGGYTF. The CDR3 nucleotides read TGTGCCAGCAGCCAATCGACAGGGGTGGGTGGCTACACCTTC. The chain links TRBV16 to TRBJ1-2; 8 nucleotides agree with TRBD1. This CDR3 contains 14 residues. Germline CDR1 is KGHSY and CDR2 is FQNENV. Unmatched junction bases numbered 4, after V lost 0 bases and J lost 7 bases.

The DNA for the CDR3 is TGTGCCAGCGTCTGGACTACGCGGGATGAGCAGTTCTTC. Residues: CASVWTTRDEQFF. The V call is TRBV7-9, the J call TRBJ2-1, with D possibly being TRBD2 (6 bases). The V gene's germline CDR1 is SEHNR and CDR2 FQNEAQ (reference sequence). The CDR3 totals 13 residues. V was clipped by 8 bases and J by 8 bases, with 16 bases between them.

The chain uses TRBV7-9 and TRBJ1-1, with a tentative D call TRBD1 (5 bases). Germline CDR1 is SEHNR and CDR2 is FQNEAQ (reference sequence). The CDR3 totals 13 residues. The V end lost 0 bases, the J end lost 5 bases, and 7 bases lay between the germline ends. This chain's CDR3 is CASSLAEGTEAFF. The DNA of the CDR3 is TGTGCCAGCAGCTTAGCGGAGGGGACTGAAGCTTTCTTT.

This rearrangement joins TRBV4-3 to TRBJ2-1; a possible D gene is TRBD1 (6 bases). The CDR3 has 13 residues. CDR1 and CDR2 (germline): LGHNA, YSLEER. V was pared by 0 bases and J by 12 bases, with 12 bases between. The CDR3 is CASSQDEGTRQFF. DNA of the CDR3: TGCGCCAGCAGCCAAGATGAGGGGACAAGGCAGTTCTTC.

The chain has TRBV28 and TRBJ2-1, with 11 bases that match TRBD1. Germline CDR1 reads MDHEN; CDR2 reads SYDVKM. The CDR3 runs to 17 residues. The trim removed 7 bases at V and 7 bases at J, leaving 15 bases unmatched. CDR3 protein: CASNEGAGQGVVNEQFF. CDR3 DNA sequence: TGTGCCAGCAACGAGGGGGCGGGACAGGGGGTTGTTAATGAGCAGTTCTTC.

The V call is TRBV2, the J call TRBJ2-7; D perhaps matches TRBD1 (5 bases). V was cut by 4 bases and J by 2 bases, with 6 bases left in between. Germline CDR1 reads SNHLY; CDR2 reads FYNNEI. This CDR3 is 12 amino acids long. CDR3 region: CASSGTPYEQYF. The CDR3 DNA sequence: TGTGCCAGCAGTGGGACACCCTACGAGCAGTACTTC.

The chain links TRBV11-1 to TRBJ2-7, with 8 bases matching TRBD1. There are 14 residues in the CDR3. V dropped 3 bases and J dropped 2; count of bases not matched to a gene: 3. CDR1 is SGHAT, CDR2 FQDESV, per germline (reference sequence). The CDR3 region has the DNA TGTGCCAGCAGCTTGACAGGGGCGGCCTACGAGCAGTACTTC. Its translation is CASSLTGAAYEQYF.

This clone was seen only a few times. This chain connects TRBV4-3 to TRBJ2-7; 11 bases line up with TRBD2. V gave up 0 bases and J gave up 4 bases; unmatched junction bases: 8. Germline lookup yields CDR1 LGHNA and CDR2 YSLEER. This CDR3 is 17 amino acids long. CDR3 protein: CASSQDVIAGGAYEQYF. The CDR3 bases are TGCGCCAGCAGCCAAGATGTAATAGCGGGAGGGGCGTACGAGCAGTACTTC.

The V call is TRBV7-8, the J call TRBJ1-1; a possible D gene is TRBD1 (6 bases). V lost 4 bases and J 5 bases, leaving 14 bases between the germline ends. This CDR3 comprises 14 residues. Per the germline V gene, CDR1 is SGHVS and CDR2 is FQNEAQ. CDR3 sequence reads: CASSSGGRVTEAFF. CDR3 nucleotide sequence: TGTGCCAGCAGCTCTGGGGGGCGCGTTACTGAAGCTTTCTTT.

This clone was observed a handful of times. J is TRBJ2-1 and V is TRBV7-3, with TRBD2 matching 10 bases. The V segment lost 5 bases and the J segment 8 bases; nucleotides outside the gene matches: 9. Per the germline V gene, CDR1 is SGHTA and CDR2 is FQGTGA. CDR3 length: 15 residues. The CDR3, as DNA: TGTGCCAGCAGCCAGACGGCTAGCGGGAGCCATGAGCAGTTCTTC. Protein: CASSQTASGSHEQFF.

The CDR3 DNA reads TGTGCCAGTAACAAGAAAGGACAGGGGAAAAAAGGTCAAGGTGCGGTCAATGAGCAGTTCTTC. As protein: CASNKKGQGKKGQGAVNEQFF. The chain is built from TRBV30 and TRBJ2-1, with 9 bases lining up with TRBD1. The CDR3 contains 21 residues. V lost 8 bases and J lost 6; bases outside the gene matches: 32. CDR1 GTSNPN and CDR2 SVGIG come from the germline V gene (reference sequence).

J is TRBJ2-7 and V is TRBV30; 8 nucleotides agree with TRBD2. Losses at the gene ends were 4 bases for V and 5 bases for J; bases not matched to a gene: 4. Germline V gives CDR1 GTSNPN, CDR2 SVGIG (reference sequence). The CDR3 contains 12 residues. DNA for the CDR3: TGTGCCTGGAAAGGAGCGGGGGACGAGCAGTACTTC. Translating gives CAWKGAGDEQYF.

J is TRBJ2-2 and V is TRBV5-5; 12 positions match TRBD2. The CDR3 is 17 residues long. Germline CDR1 is SGHKS and CDR2 is YYEKEE (reference sequence). Losses at the gene ends were 2 bases for V and 4 bases for J; bases not matched to a gene: 6. CDR3 amino acids: CASSFRLAGVVTGELFF. CDR3 DNA: TGTGCCAGCAGCTTCCGACTAGCGGGAGTTGTCACCGGGGAGCTGTTTTTT.

The chain links TRBV7-8 to TRBJ1-5; D is unresolved. Germline CDR1 SGHVS, CDR2 FQNEAQ. The V end was cut by 5 bases, the J end by 5 bases, with 13 bases between. The CDR3 extends over 14 amino acids. The CDR3 loop is CASSNPLRDQPQHF. DNA for the CDR3: TGTGCCAGCAGCAACCCCCTGCGGGATCAGCCCCAGCATTTT.

The genes are TRBV10-1 and TRBJ2-3; 7 bases match TRBD2. Losses at the gene ends were 3 bases for V and 3 bases for J; bases not matched to a gene: 0. Looked up from germline, CDR1 is WNHNN and CDR2 is SYGVQD (reference sequence). The CDR3 consists of 13 residues. The CDR3 coding sequence is TGCGCCAGCAGTGAACTAGCGACAGATACGCAGTATTTT. Translation gives CASSELATDTQYF.

The CDR3 is CATSRDWDTGELFF. CDR3 sequence (DNA): TGTGCCACCAGCAGAGATTGGGACACCGGGGAGCTGTTTTTT. This sequence joins TRBV15 and TRBJ2-2, with D hard to call. CDR3 length equals 14 residues. Trimming removed 0 bases from V and 3 bases from J, with 5 bases in between. Per the germline V gene, CDR1 is LNHNV and CDR2 is YYDKDF (reference sequence).

The chain has TRBV7-2 and TRBJ2-3, with D unclear. Looked up from germline, CDR1 is SGHTA and CDR2 is FQGNSA. Trimming removed 1 base from V and 2 bases from J, with 7 bases in between. This CDR3 spans 14 amino acids. The CDR3 DNA is TGTGCCAGCAGCTTAGGTATGATCACAGATACGCAGTATTTT. Its translation is CASSLGMITDTQYF.

The rearrangement joins TRBV5-6 to TRBJ2-7; possibly TRBD1 for D (6 bases). The CDR3 extends over 12 amino acids. Germline values: CDR1 SGHDT, CDR2 YYEEEE. The V and J ends lost 4 bases and 6 bases respectively, with 11 bases between them. CDR3 DNA sequence: TGTGCCAGCAGCCAGCCAGGGGCCGAGCAGTACTTC. It encodes CASSQPGAEQYF.

This sequence joins TRBV10-3 and TRBJ2-2, with D uncertain. The V end was cut by 2 bases, the J end by 5 bases, with 3 bases between. Germline assignment: CDR1 ENHRY and CDR2 SYGVKD. The CDR3 has 12 amino acids. The CDR3 spells CAISEITGELFF. As DNA, the CDR3 is TGTGCCATCAGTGAGATTACCGGGGAGCTGTTTTTT.

This clone was picked up one time. J is TRBJ2-7 and V is TRBV7-3; no reliable D call. The CDR3 is made up of 15 amino acids. Trimming took 5 bases from V and 3 from J, leaving 17 bases between them. Germline CDR1 SGHTA, CDR2 FQGTGA. The CDR3 coding sequence is TGTGCCAGCAGCCTACCGGTAGCACCAATCTACGAGCAGTACTTC. Its protein is CASSLPVAPIYEQYF.

For the CDR3, the DNA is TGTGCCTGGGCACTACTAGCGGGAGGGACAGATACGCAGTATTTT. Amino acid sequence: CAWALLAGGTDTQYF. The rearrangement links TRBV30 to TRBJ2-3; 13 bases are shared with TRBD2. The CDR3 has 15 residues. Germline V gene lookup returns CDR1 GTSNPN and CDR2 SVGIG (reference sequence). Trimming removed 5 bases from V and 3 bases from J; junction bases left unmatched: 5.

V is TRBV7-8 and J is TRBJ2-7, with 11 positions matching TRBD2. V lost 2 bases, J lost 6 bases, and 6 bases stayed unmatched. Germline values: CDR1 SGHVS, CDR2 FQNEAQ. The CDR3 totals 15 residues. The CDR3 DNA follows: TGTGCCAGCAGCTTAAGGCTAGCGGGAGGATTCGAGCAGTACTTC. Protein: CASSLRLAGGFEQYF. Full variable domain (outside the CDR3, taken from reference TRBV7-8 and TRBJ2-7): GAGVSQSPRYKVAKRGQDVALRCDPISGHVSLFWYQQALGQGPEFLTYFQNEAQLDKSGLPSDRFFAERPEGSVSTLKIQRTQQEDSAVYLCASSLRLAGGFEQYFGPGTRLTVT.

DNA of the CDR3: TGTGCCAGCAGCACCCGACAGGGAGCCAAAAACATTCAGTACTTC. Translating gives CASSTRQGAKNIQYF. The chain uses TRBV9 and TRBJ2-4, with 7 positions matching TRBD1. Germline V CDR1 and CDR2: SGDLS, YYNGEE. There are 15 residues in the CDR3. With 4 bases clipped from V and 0 bases from J, the junction kept 4 bases outside the gene matches.

The chain links TRBV7-6 to TRBJ2-7, with 8 bases fitting TRBD2. The V gene's germline CDR1 is SGHVS and CDR2 FNYEAQ. Germline trimming cut 5 bases from V and 3 bases from J; bases unmatched to any gene: 9. CDR3 size: 15 residues. Here the CDR3 reads CASSQTPGLGYEQYF. The CDR3 DNA reads TGTGCCAGCAGCCAAACTCCGGGACTAGGCTACGAGCAGTACTTC.

This chain uses TRBV6-5 with TRBJ2-3; TRBD2 matches 10 bases. Losses at the gene ends were 8 bases for V and 6 bases for J; bases not matched to a gene: 8. The CDR3 has 14 amino acids. Per germline, CDR1 MNHEY and CDR2 SVGAGI. CDR3 nucleotide sequence: TGTGCCAGCCGGACTAGCGGCCAGCTGGATACGCAGTATTTT. It codes for CASRTSGQLDTQYF.

The chain couples TRBV30 to TRBJ2-1, with TRBD2 identical over 13 bases. This CDR3 has 15 residues. Germline trimming cut 3 bases from V and 7 bases from J; bases unmatched to any gene: 6. Germline V CDR1 and CDR2: GTSNPN, SVGIG (reference sequence). The CDR3 region is CAWSELAGGPNEQFF. The CDR3 nucleotides are TGTGCCTGGAGCGAACTAGCGGGAGGGCCAAATGAGCAGTTCTTC.

The gene calls are TRBV4-1 and TRBJ1-1, with 7 nucleotides matching TRBD1. Per germline, CDR1 MGHRA and CDR2 YSYEKL. V dropped 2 bases and J dropped 1; count of bases not matched to a gene: 7. The CDR3 totals 16 residues. In DNA form, the CDR3 reads TGCGCCAGCAGCCAACCCCGACAGGGTCGGAACACTGAAGCTTTCTTT. Protein product: CASSQPRQGRNTEAFF.